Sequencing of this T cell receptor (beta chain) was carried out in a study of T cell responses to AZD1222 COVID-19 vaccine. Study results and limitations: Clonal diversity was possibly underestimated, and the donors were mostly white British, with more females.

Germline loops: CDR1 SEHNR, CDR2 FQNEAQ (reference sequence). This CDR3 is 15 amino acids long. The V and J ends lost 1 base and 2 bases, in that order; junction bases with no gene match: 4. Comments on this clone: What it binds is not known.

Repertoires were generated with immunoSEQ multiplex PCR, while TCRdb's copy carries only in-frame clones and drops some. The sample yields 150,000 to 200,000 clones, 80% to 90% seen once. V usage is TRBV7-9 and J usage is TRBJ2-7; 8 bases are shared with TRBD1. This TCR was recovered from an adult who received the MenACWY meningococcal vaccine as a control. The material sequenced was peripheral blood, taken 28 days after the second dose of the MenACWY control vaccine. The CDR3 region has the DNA TGTGCCAGCAGCTTAGGCCAGGGGGCCACCTACGAGCAGTACTTC. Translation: CASSLGQGATYEQYF.